Below are 26 T cell receptor beta chains sequenced from a single sample in a study of blood T cell repertoires in COVID-19. Clones were read by immunoSEQ multiplex PCR, and TCRdb kept only the in-frame ones, dropping some. Among more than 100,000 clones, just under 80% were seen once, and the ten largest hold 16%. Sequenced: peripheral blood. The receptors were sampled from a man aged 55 to 69 with active or convalescent COVID-19.

V usage is TRBV6-2 or TRBV6-3 and J usage is TRBJ1-1; 7 nucleotides align to TRBD1. Germline V CDR1 and CDR2: MNHEY, SVGEGT. V was clipped by 6 bases and J by 14 bases; unmatched bases: 12. The CDR3 spans 12 residues. The CDR3 sequence is CASSPTGFELFF. CDR3 sequence (DNA): TGTGCCAGCAGCCCGACAGGGTTTGAGCTCTTCTTT.

This chain links TRBV3-1 (or the pseudogene TRBV3-2) with TRBJ2-3; possibly TRBD2 for D (6 bases). The CDR3 runs to 12 residues. V lost 1 base, J lost 14 bases, and 13 bases lay in between. Germline V gives CDR1 LGHDT, CDR2 YNNKEL (reference sequence). DNA for the CDR3: TGTGCCAGCAGCCAAGGGGCGGGAACAGGGTATTTT. Translating it yields CASSQGAGTGYF.

The rearrangement links TRBV7-9 to TRBJ2-7, with D perhaps matching TRBD1 (6 bases). V was cut by 5 bases and J by 2 bases, with 13 bases left in between. Germline lookup yields CDR1 SEHNR and CDR2 FQNEAQ (reference sequence). The CDR3 is 14 amino acids. The CDR3 loop reads CASSPPGDTYEQYF. The CDR3 DNA reads TGTGCCAGCAGCCCCCCTGGGGACACCTACGAGCAGTACTTC.

The chain joins TRBV6-5 to TRBJ1-4, with D perhaps TRBD1 (6 bases). The V gene's germline CDR1 is MNHEY and CDR2 SVGAGI. The CDR3 has 14 amino acids. V dropped 6 bases and J dropped 6 bases, with 14 bases sitting between them. The CDR3 sequence: CASSLGTLDEKLFF. The CDR3 coding sequence is TGTGCCAGCAGCCTCGGGACACTCGATGAAAAACTGTTTTTT.

The table lists this clone with a few counts. The chain employs TRBV18 and TRBJ1-2; no clear D. Germline V CDR1 and CDR2: KGHSH, LQKENI. The V and J ends lost 2 bases and 0 bases respectively, with 4 bases between them. CDR3 size: 13 residues. Written as DNA, the CDR3 is TGTGCCAGCTCACCAGAGTCTAACTATGGCTACACCTTC. This translates into CASSPESNYGYTF.

V is TRBV6-5 and J is TRBJ1-4, with 9 bases fitting TRBD1. Germline CDR1 is MNHEY and CDR2 is SVGAGI. V dropped 2 bases and J dropped 3; count of bases not matched to a gene: 4. The CDR3 covers 16 residues. CDR3 loop: CASSYEQGAPNEKLFF. In DNA, the CDR3 is TGTGCCAGCAGTTACGAACAGGGGGCGCCTAATGAAAAACTGTTTTTT.

The table lists this clone with a count of one. The chain has TRBV5-1 and TRBJ2-1; TRBD1 agrees at 11 bases. V lost 4 bases to trimming and J lost 10 bases; unmatched junction nucleotides: 7. CDR1 is SGHRS and CDR2 is YFSETQ in the germline V gene. The CDR3 is 14 amino acids. CDR3 sequence: CASSPGQGVWEQFF. CDR3 sequence (DNA): TGCGCCAGCAGCCCGGGACAGGGGGTTTGGGAGCAGTTCTTC. The full variable domain, with the rest looked up from reference TRBV5-1 and TRBJ2-1, is KAGVTQTPRYLIKTRGQQVTLSCSPISGHRSVSWYQQTPGQGLQFLFEYFSETQRNKGNFPGRFSGRQFSNSRSEMNVSTLELGDSALYLCASSPGQGVWEQFFGPGTRLTVL.

V is TRBV7-8 and J is TRBJ2-3; D perhaps matches TRBD2 (5 bases). CDR1 is SGHVS and CDR2 is FQNEAQ in the germline V gene. The V end lost 6 bases, the J end lost 4 bases, and 14 bases lay between the germline ends. CDR3 length: 14 residues. CDR3 region: CASSAGPSSDTQYF. As DNA, the CDR3 is TGTGCCAGCAGTGCGGGCCCCTCCTCAGATACGCAGTATTTT.

The chain has TRBV7-2 and TRBJ1-2; 8 bases fit TRBD1. Per germline, CDR1 SGHTA and CDR2 FQGNSA. Trimming removed 5 bases from V and 8 bases from J; junction bases left unmatched: 4. This CDR3 contains 12 residues. CDR3 loop: CASSLGDRGYTF. In nucleotides, the CDR3 is TGTGCCAGCAGCCTAGGGGACAGGGGCTACACCTTC.

This clone appeared once. This sequence joins TRBV30 and TRBJ1-6, with D possibly being TRBD1 (6 bases). Germline values: CDR1 GTSNPN, CDR2 SVGIG (reference sequence). The CDR3 runs to 13 residues. The ends were cut back, 4 bases at V and 3 bases at J, with 7 bases in the middle. CDR3 DNA sequence: TGTGCCTGGAAACAGGGCTATAATTCACCCCTCCACTTT. It specifies CAWKQGYNSPLHF.

The V and J genes are TRBV18 and TRBJ1-2; 8 nucleotides line up with TRBD1. Trimming removed 4 bases from V and 1 base from J; junction bases left unmatched: 2. The CDR3 is 14 amino acids. CDR1 KGHSH and CDR2 LQKENI come from the germline V gene. The CDR3: CASSLGQVNYGYTF. CDR3 coding DNA: TGTGCCAGCTCACTGGGACAGGTTAACTATGGCTACACCTTC.

The chain combines TRBV30 with TRBJ2-7, with D perhaps matching TRBD1 (5 bases). The CDR3 is made up of 13 amino acids. From germline, CDR1 is GTSNPN and CDR2 SVGIG (reference sequence). The germline V and J ends were trimmed by 5 bases and 3 bases, with 14 bases remaining between them. The CDR3 coding sequence is TGTGCCTGGGAGGCAGGGCGGTTCTACGAGCAGTACTTC. Protein sequence: CAWEAGRFYEQYF.

This chain connects TRBV24-1 to TRBJ2-1; TRBD2 agrees at 8 bases. The CDR3 totals 14 residues. Per germline, CDR1 KGHDR and CDR2 SFDVKD. Trimming cost V 1 base and J 5 bases; bases outside gene matches: 0. The CDR3 nucleotides read TGTGCCACCAGTGATTTACTAGCGGACAATGAGCAGTTCTTC. It specifies CATSDLLADNEQFF.

In its sample, this clone was seen once. This chain connects TRBV5-1 to TRBJ1-1, with D unresolved. The CDR3 has 12 residues. Germline V gene sequence: CDR1 SGHRS, CDR2 YFSETQ. V was shortened by 1 base and J by 7 bases, with 8 bases between the two germline ends. CDR3 DNA: TGCGCCAGCAGCTTGACTTACGGTGAAGCTTTCTTT. Translating it yields CASSLTYGEAFF.

This clone was recorded a few times. The chain is built from TRBV3-1 (or the pseudogene TRBV3-2) and TRBJ2-2, with a weak D call TRBD1 (6 bases). V lost 3 bases to trimming and J lost 0 bases, with 8 bases between them. CDR3 length equals 15 residues. Germline V gene data show CDR1 as LGHDT and CDR2 as YNNKEL (reference sequence). CDR3 nucleotides: TGTGCCAGCAGCCACAGGGGTTCGAACACCGGGGAGCTGTTTTTT. Its protein product is CASSHRGSNTGELFF.

There are a few counts of this clone. This chain uses TRBV7-2 with TRBJ1-1, with a possible D match to TRBD1 (6 bases). Per the germline V gene, CDR1 is SGHTA and CDR2 is FQGNSA. The CDR3 runs 16 residues. V was cut by 5 bases and J by 3 bases, with 19 bases left in between. CDR3: CASSQTGSFSYTEAFF. CDR3 nucleotides: TGTGCCAGCAGCCAGACAGGCTCCTTTTCCTACACTGAAGCTTTCTTT.

The V call is TRBV4-3, the J call TRBJ1-5, with D possibly TRBD1 on 6 matching bases. The V gene's germline CDR1 is LGHNA and CDR2 YSLEER. This CDR3 contains 15 residues. Trimming left V 0 bases short and J 5 bases short, with 11 bases between. CDR3 sequence: CASSQDIQGDQPQHF. The CDR3 bases are TGCGCCAGCAGCCAAGATATACAGGGAGATCAGCCCCAGCATTTT.

The chain couples TRBV6-5 to TRBJ2-7; possibly TRBD2 for D (5 bases). The germline V gene encodes CDR1 MNHEY and CDR2 SVGAGI. The CDR3 totals 14 residues. The V gene lost 6 bases and the J gene lost 7 bases, with 19 bases spanning the gap. CDR3 region: CASRDHGVTGEQYF. CDR3 bases: TGTGCCAGCAGGGATCACGGGGTCACCGGTGAGCAGTACTTC.

V and J are TRBV28 and TRBJ2-7; the match to TRBD2 covers 9 bases. This CDR3 is 14 amino acids long. Germline V gene data show CDR1 as MDHEN and CDR2 as SYDVKM. J was trimmed by 5 bases and V by 8 bases; bases with no gene match: 10. The DNA of the CDR3 is TGTGCCAGCGTCCCTAGCGGGATCCCCGACGAGCAGTACTTC. As protein: CASVPSGIPDEQYF.

This sequence joins TRBV19 and TRBJ2-1; no firm D call. Between the trimmed V and J ends, which lost 5 bases and 9 bases, there was a span of 20 bases. The CDR3 length is 15 residues. Germline V CDR1 and CDR2: LNHDA, SQIVND (reference sequence). The CDR3 DNA reads TGTGCCAGTAGTTCTCCCGGCACTCGTGGCGGTGAGCAGTTCTTC. Residues: CASSSPGTRGGEQFF.

The chain is built from TRBV4-3 and TRBJ1-2; D remains ambiguous. Trimming removed 0 bases from V and 5 bases from J, with 7 bases in between. CDR1 and CDR2 from the germline V gene are LGHNA and YSLEER. The CDR3 runs 13 residues. This CDR3 is CASSQDTEYGYTF. CDR3 in DNA: TGCGCCAGCAGCCAAGATACGGAGTATGGCTACACCTTC.

V usage is TRBV28 and J usage is TRBJ1-2; D uncertain. The CDR3 consists of 12 residues. V lost 6 bases and J lost 4, with 9 bases in between. From germline, CDR1 is MDHEN and CDR2 SYDVKM. The CDR3 DNA follows: TGTGCCAGCAGCGACAATTCCTATGGCTACACCTTC. Translating gives CASSDNSYGYTF.

This clone came up a few times. The chain has TRBV7-2 and TRBJ2-3; 10 bases align to TRBD2. J lost 3 bases, V lost 2 bases, and 11 bases had no gene match. This CDR3 has 18 amino acids. CDR1 and CDR2 from the germline V gene are SGHTA and FQGNSA. CDR3 in amino acids: CASSLSLPSGRGTDTQYF. The CDR3 DNA is TGTGCCAGCAGCTTAAGTCTCCCAAGCGGGAGGGGGACAGATACGCAGTATTTT.

In its sample, this clone was seen a few times. The chain combines TRBV14 with TRBJ1-1, with a tentative D call TRBD1 (6 bases). Germline V gene sequence: CDR1 SGHDN, CDR2 FVKESK. There are 15 residues in the CDR3. Trimming removed 5 bases at V and 4 bases at J, with 17 bases between. In DNA form, the CDR3 reads TGTGCCAGCAGCGCGATGTTGGGGGCGCGCACTGAAGCTTTCTTT. Amino acid sequence: CASSAMLGARTEAFF. Drawing the rest from reference TRBV14 and TRBJ1-1, the complete variable domain is EAGVTQFPSHSVIEKGQTVTLRCDPISGHDNLYWYRRVMGKEIKFLLHFVKESKQDESGMPNNRFLAERTGGTYSTLKVQPAELEDSGVYFCASSAMLGARTEAFFGQGTRLTVV.

The V gene is TRBV10-3, the J gene TRBJ2-2; TRBD2 aligns across 9 bases. The germline gives CDR1 ENHRY, CDR2 SYGVKD. Trimming cost V 6 bases and J 1 base; bases outside gene matches: 0. The CDR3 spans 14 residues. The CDR3 reads CAIRREGNTGELFF. The CDR3 coding sequence is TGTGCCATCAGGCGGGAGGGGAACACCGGGGAGCTGTTTTTT.

The chain is built from TRBV6-4 and TRBJ2-1; 8 nucleotides match TRBD2. V was clipped by 5 bases and J by 8 bases; unmatched bases: 8. The CDR3 is 14 residues long. CDR1 and CDR2 from the germline V gene are MRHNA and SNTAGT. The CDR3 bases are TGTGCCAGCAGTTTAGGACTAGCAGGTGATGAGCAGTTCTTC. This gives the protein CASSLGLAGDEQFF.